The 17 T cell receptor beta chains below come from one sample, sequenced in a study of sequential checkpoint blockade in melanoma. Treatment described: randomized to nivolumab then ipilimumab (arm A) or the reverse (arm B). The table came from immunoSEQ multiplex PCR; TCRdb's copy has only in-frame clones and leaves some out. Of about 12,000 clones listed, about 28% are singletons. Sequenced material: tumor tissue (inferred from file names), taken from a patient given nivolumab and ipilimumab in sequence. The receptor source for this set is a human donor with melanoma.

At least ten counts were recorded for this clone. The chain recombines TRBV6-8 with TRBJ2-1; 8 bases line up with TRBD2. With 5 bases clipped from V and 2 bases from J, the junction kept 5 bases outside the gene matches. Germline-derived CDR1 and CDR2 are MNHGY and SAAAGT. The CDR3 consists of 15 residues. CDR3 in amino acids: CASSPGGAAYNEQFF. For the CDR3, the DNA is TGTGCCAGCAGTCCCGGGGGGGCCGCCTACAATGAGCAGTTCTTC.

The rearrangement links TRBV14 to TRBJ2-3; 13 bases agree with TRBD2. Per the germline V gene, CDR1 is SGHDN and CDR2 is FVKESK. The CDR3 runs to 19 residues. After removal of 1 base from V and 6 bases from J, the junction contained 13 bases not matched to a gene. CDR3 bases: TGTGCCAGCAGCCAAGGGGTAGGACTAGCGGGGGCCGCACGCGATACGCAGTATTTT. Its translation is CASSQGVGLAGAARDTQYF.

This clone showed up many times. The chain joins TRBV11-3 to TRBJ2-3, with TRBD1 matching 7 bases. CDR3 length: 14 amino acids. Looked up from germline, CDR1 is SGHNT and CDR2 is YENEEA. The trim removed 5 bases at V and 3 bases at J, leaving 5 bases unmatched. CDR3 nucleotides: TGTGCCAGCAGCCTACTACAGGGGACAGATACGCAGTATTTT. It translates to CASSLLQGTDTQYF. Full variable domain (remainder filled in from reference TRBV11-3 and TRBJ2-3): EAGVVQSPRYKIIEKKQPVAFWCNPISGHNTLYWYLQNLGQGPELLIRYENEEAVDDSQLPKDRFSAERLKGVDSTLKIQPAELGDSAVYLCASSLLQGTDTQYFGPGTRLTVL.

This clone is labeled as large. The CDR3 spells CASSYYGGWALFF. DNA of the CDR3: TGTGCCAGCAGTTACTATGGAGGTTGGGCGCTGTTTTTT. The chain uses TRBV6-8 and TRBJ2-2; D possibly corresponds to TRBD2 (5 bases). CDR1 MNHGY and CDR2 SAAAGT come from the germline V gene. The CDR3 extends over 13 amino acids. V shed 1 base and J shed 13 bases, with 13 bases lying between them.

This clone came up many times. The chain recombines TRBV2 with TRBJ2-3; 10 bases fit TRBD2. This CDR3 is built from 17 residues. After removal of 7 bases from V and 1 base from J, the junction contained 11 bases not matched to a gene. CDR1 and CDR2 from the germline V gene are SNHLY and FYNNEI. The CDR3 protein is CASTNSGGPGGTDTQYF. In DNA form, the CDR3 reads TGTGCCAGCACTAATAGCGGGGGGCCCGGTGGCACAGATACGCAGTATTTT.

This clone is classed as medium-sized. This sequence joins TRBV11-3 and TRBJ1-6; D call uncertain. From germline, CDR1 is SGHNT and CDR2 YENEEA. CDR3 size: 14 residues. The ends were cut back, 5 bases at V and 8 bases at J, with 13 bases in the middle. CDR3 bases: TGTGCCAGCAGCACCGAGGCGAGGGATTCACCCCTCCACTTT. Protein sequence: CASSTEARDSPLHF.

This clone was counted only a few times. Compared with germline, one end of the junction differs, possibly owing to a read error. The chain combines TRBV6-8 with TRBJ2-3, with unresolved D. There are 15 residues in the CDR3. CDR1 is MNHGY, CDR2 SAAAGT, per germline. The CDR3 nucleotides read TGTGCCATCAGTGGATTTCTCAGGAGCACAGATACGCAGTATTTT. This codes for CAISGFLRSTDTQYF.

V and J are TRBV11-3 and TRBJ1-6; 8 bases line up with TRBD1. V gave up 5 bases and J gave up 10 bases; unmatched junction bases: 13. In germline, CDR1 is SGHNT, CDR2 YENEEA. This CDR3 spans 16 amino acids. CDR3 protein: CASSPSRTGIRSPLHF. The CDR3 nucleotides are TGTGCCAGCAGCCCAAGCCGGACAGGGATTCGGTCACCCCTCCACTTT.

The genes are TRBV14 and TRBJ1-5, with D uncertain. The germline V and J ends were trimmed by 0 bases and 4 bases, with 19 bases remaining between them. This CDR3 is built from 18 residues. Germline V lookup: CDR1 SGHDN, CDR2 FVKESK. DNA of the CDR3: TGTGCCAGCAGCCAAGAACACGAACAGCGAGAATGGAATCAGCCCCAGCATTTT. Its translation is CASSQEHEQREWNQPQHF.

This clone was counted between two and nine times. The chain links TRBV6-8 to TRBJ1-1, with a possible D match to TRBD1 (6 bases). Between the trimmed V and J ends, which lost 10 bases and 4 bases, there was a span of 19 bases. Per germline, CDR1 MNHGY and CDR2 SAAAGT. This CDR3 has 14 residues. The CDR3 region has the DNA TGTGCCATCAGATCCGGGGGCGGGAGCACTGAAGCTTTCTTT. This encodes CAIRSGGGSTEAFF.

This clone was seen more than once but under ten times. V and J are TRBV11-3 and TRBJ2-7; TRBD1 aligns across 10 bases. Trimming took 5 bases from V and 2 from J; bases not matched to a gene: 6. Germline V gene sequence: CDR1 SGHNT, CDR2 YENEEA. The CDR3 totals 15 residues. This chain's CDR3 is CASSPGQGGTYEQYV. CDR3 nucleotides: TGTGCCAGCAGCCCTGGACAGGGGGGAACCTACGAGCAGTACGTC.

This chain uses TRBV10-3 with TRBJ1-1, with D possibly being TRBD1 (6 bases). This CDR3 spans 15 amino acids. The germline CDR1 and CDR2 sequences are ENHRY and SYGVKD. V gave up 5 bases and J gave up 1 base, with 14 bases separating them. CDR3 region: CAISRELGANTEAFF. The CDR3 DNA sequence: TGTGCCATCAGTAGGGAGTTGGGGGCGAACACTGAAGCTTTCTTT.

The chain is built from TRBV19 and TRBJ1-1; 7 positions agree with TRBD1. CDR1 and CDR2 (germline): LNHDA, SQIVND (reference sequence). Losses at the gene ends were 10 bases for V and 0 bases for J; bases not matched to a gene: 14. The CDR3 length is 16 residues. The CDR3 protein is CATSGPGTVMNTEAFF. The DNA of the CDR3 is TGTGCCACCAGTGGACCCGGGACAGTCATGAACACTGAAGCTTTCTTT.

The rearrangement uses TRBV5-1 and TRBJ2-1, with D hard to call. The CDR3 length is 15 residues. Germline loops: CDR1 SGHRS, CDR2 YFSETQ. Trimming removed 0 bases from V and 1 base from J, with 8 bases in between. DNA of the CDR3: TGCGCCAGCAGCTTGGTTCAGTCATCCTACAATGAGCAGTTCTTC. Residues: CASSLVQSSYNEQFF.

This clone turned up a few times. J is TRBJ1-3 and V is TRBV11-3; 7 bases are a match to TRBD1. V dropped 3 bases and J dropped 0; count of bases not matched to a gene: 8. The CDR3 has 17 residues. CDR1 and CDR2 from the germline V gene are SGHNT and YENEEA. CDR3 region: CASSFSTGVNSGNTIYF. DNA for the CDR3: TGTGCCAGCAGCTTTTCAACAGGGGTGAACTCTGGAAACACCATATATTTT.

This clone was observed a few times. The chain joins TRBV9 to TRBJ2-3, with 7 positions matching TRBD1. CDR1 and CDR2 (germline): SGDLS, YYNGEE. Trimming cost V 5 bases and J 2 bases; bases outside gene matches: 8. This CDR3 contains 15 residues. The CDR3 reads CASSEPGQLTDTQYF. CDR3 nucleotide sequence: TGTGCCAGCAGTGAACCGGGACAGCTCACAGATACGCAGTATTTT.

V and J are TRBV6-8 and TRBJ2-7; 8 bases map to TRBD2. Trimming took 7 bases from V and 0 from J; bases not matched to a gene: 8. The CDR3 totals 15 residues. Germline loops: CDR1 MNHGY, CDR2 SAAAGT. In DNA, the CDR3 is TGTGCCAGCACTATGGTAGCGGGGTCCTCCTACGAGCAGTACTTC. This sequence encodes CASTMVAGSSYEQYF.